Below are 22 T cell receptor beta chains sequenced from a single sample in a study of graft-versus-host responses after intestinal transplantation. Their antigen targets remain unknown. Assay: immunoSEQ multiplex PCR; the TCRdb copy retains only in-frame clones and omits some. The table has 80,000 to 95,000 clones, under 95% seen once; the top ten hold 2% to 2.5%. The sample in question was unstimulated CD8+ T cells sorted from spleen or lymph node cells, obtained before intestinal transplant. All receptors come from a human donor who received an intestinal transplant.

The J gene is TRBJ2-7, the V gene TRBV11-3; D is unclear. CDR3 length: 13 amino acids. Germline V gives CDR1 SGHNT, CDR2 YENEEA. V was cut by 1 base and J by 2 bases, with 6 bases left in between. The CDR3, as DNA: TGTGCCAGCAGCTTAGCAGCGACCTACGAGCAGTACTTC. This codes for CASSLAATYEQYF.

The chain joins TRBV7-9 to TRBJ1-3; no definite D call. The germline V and J ends were trimmed by 1 base and 5 bases, with 15 bases remaining between them. CDR3 length equals 16 residues. Germline CDR1 is SEHNR and CDR2 is FQNEAQ (reference sequence). The chain's CDR3 is CASSLVQVTNRNTIYF. Here the CDR3 DNA reads TGTGCCAGCAGCTTAGTGCAAGTTACAAACCGAAACACCATATATTTT.

This clone was observed a single time. The gene calls are TRBV4-1 and TRBJ2-1, with D unresolved. Trimming pared 2 bases from V and 7 bases from J, leaving 9 bases between. This CDR3 has 13 amino acids. The germline gives CDR1 MGHRA, CDR2 YSYEKL. The chain's CDR3 is CASSQSLRNEQFF. In DNA form, the CDR3 reads TGCGCCAGCAGCCAATCCCTCCGGAATGAGCAGTTCTTC.

This CDR3 reads CASSTGQGPYEQYF. CDR3 nucleotide sequence: TGTGCCAGCAGTACGGGACAGGGGCCCTACGAGCAGTACTTC. This rearrangement joins TRBV6-1 to TRBJ2-7; TRBD1 matches at 10 bases. Germline V gives CDR1 MNHNS, CDR2 SASEGT. V lost 5 bases to trimming and J lost 2 bases; unmatched junction nucleotides: 3. This CDR3 is built from 14 residues.

This sequence joins TRBV7-2 and TRBJ1-5; tentatively, D is TRBD1 (5 bases). CDR3 size: 16 residues. From germline, CDR1 is SGHTA and CDR2 FQGNSA. The V gene lost 2 bases and the J gene lost 5 bases, with 16 bases spanning the gap. The CDR3: CASSLNLATADQPQHF. The CDR3 DNA is TGTGCCAGCAGCTTAAACCTCGCGACAGCTGATCAGCCCCAGCATTTT.

In this sample, this clone turned up once. The V and J genes are TRBV9 and TRBJ2-6; no clear D gene. Trimming took 0 bases from V and 0 from J, leaving 4 bases between them. CDR3 length equals 15 residues. Germline CDR1 reads SGDLS; CDR2 reads YYNGEE. The CDR3 spells CASSVDISGANVLTF. DNA of the CDR3: TGTGCCAGCAGCGTAGATATCTCTGGGGCCAACGTCCTGACTTTC.

V gene TRBV27 combines with J gene TRBJ2-7, with 14 bases that match TRBD2. CDR1 is MNHEY and CDR2 is SMNVEV in the germline V gene (reference sequence). The CDR3 has 15 amino acids. The trim removed 5 bases at V and 3 bases at J, leaving 3 bases unmatched. The CDR3 DNA reads as TGTGCCAGCAGTGAGGGACTAGCGGGGGTCTACGAGCAGTACTTC. Protein: CASSEGLAGVYEQYF.

This chain links TRBV4-3 with TRBJ2-7, with a possible D match to TRBD1 (5 bases). The CDR3 totals 15 residues. The germline V gene encodes CDR1 LGHNA and CDR2 YSLEER. V lost 3 bases and J lost 2, with 14 bases in between. The CDR3 is CASSHQTGRAYEQYF. Written as DNA, the CDR3 is TGCGCCAGCAGCCATCAAACAGGCAGAGCCTACGAGCAGTACTTC.

The chain carries TRBV4-3 and TRBJ1-4, with 8 bases fitting TRBD1. The V gene's germline CDR1 is LGHNA and CDR2 YSLEER. CDR3 length: 13 amino acids. V lost 4 bases, J lost 12 bases, and 7 bases stayed unmatched. CDR3 region: CASSLDRAWELFF. CDR3 nucleotides: TGCGCCAGCAGCCTGGACAGGGCTTGGGAACTGTTTTTT.

The V call is TRBV7-6, the J call TRBJ2-3; D remains unclear. The V and J ends lost 5 bases and 2 bases respectively, with 14 bases between them. This CDR3 has 15 amino acids. CDR1 SGHVS and CDR2 FNYEAQ come from the germline V gene. The CDR3 DNA is TGTGCCAGCAGCCCCTCCCCCTCCCTCACAGATACGCAGTATTTT. Translating it yields CASSPSPSLTDTQYF.

J is TRBJ1-2 and V is TRBV10-3; 10 bases are a match to TRBD1. The J segment lost 7 bases and the V segment lost 0 bases, leaving 5 bases of the junction unmatched. Germline V gene data show CDR1 as ENHRY and CDR2 as SYGVKD. CDR3 length: 15 amino acids. This CDR3 is CAISESRGQGIGYTF. The CDR3 DNA reads as TGTGCCATCAGTGAGTCCAGGGGACAGGGGATTGGCTACACCTTC.

V is TRBV7-9 and J is TRBJ2-2; tentative D call: TRBD2 (5 bases). The CDR3 runs 12 residues. Germline values: CDR1 SEHNR, CDR2 FQNEAQ (reference sequence). Deletions cut 7 bases from V and 8 bases from J, with 11 bases between. The CDR3 reads CASTEGAGELFF. The CDR3 nucleotides are TGTGCCAGCACCGAGGGTGCAGGGGAGCTGTTTTTT. Complete variable domain (other parts from reference TRBV7-9 and TRBJ2-2): DTGVSQNPRHKITKRGQNVTFRCDPISEHNRLYWYRQTLGQGPEFLTYFQNEAQLEKSRLLSDRFSAERPKGSFSTLEIQRTEQGDSAMYLCASTEGAGELFFGEGSRLTVL.

The chain has TRBV7-9 and TRBJ1-2; TRBD1 matches 9 bases. Trimming took 5 bases from V and 2 from J; bases not matched to a gene: 9. The germline gives CDR1 SEHNR, CDR2 FQNEAQ (reference sequence). This CDR3 is 16 amino acids long. CDR3 residues: CASSPIQGAGNYGYTF. The CDR3 bases are TGTGCCAGCAGCCCAATACAGGGGGCCGGGAACTATGGCTACACCTTC.

This rearrangement joins TRBV7-9 to TRBJ2-7; D is possibly TRBD1 (6 bases). From germline, CDR1 is SEHNR and CDR2 FQNEAQ (reference sequence). Trimming removed 4 bases from V and 4 bases from J, with 11 bases in between. The CDR3 is 13 amino acids. The CDR3 loop is CASSSKQGYEQYF. The CDR3 region has the DNA TGTGCCAGCAGCTCTAAACAGGGATACGAGCAGTACTTC.

This chain joins TRBV5-5 and TRBJ1-1; D gene unclear. Trimming left V 4 bases short and J 0 bases short, with 16 bases between. Germline V gene lookup returns CDR1 SGHKS and CDR2 YYEKEE (reference sequence). This CDR3 has 16 residues. This CDR3 is CASSLTEGYMNTEAFF. The CDR3 DNA follows: TGTGCCAGCAGCCTCACGGAGGGTTATATGAACACTGAAGCTTTCTTT. The entire variable domain, with the rest obtained from reference TRBV5-5 and TRBJ1-1, is as follows: DAGVTQSPTHLIKTRGQQVTLRCSPISGHKSVSWYQQVLGQGPQFIFQYYEKEERGRGNFPDRFSARQFPNYSSELNVNALLLGDSALYLCASSLTEGYMNTEAFFGQGTRLTVV.

The V gene is TRBV7-9, the J gene TRBJ2-3; TRBD1 might be the D (5 bases). Trimming removed 0 bases from V and 2 bases from J, with 12 bases in between. In germline, CDR1 is SEHNR, CDR2 FQNEAQ (reference sequence). The length of the CDR3 is 16 residues. The CDR3 reads CASSLAGVGFTDTQYF. The CDR3 DNA reads as TGTGCCAGCAGCTTAGCAGGGGTGGGGTTCACAGATACGCAGTATTTT.

The V call is TRBV5-6, the J call TRBJ1-4; D unclear. CDR1 SGHDT and CDR2 YYEEEE come from the germline V gene. V was clipped by 4 bases and J by 3 bases, with 13 bases between them. This CDR3 has 15 residues. CDR3 region: CASSTNRDSNEKLFF. CDR3 nucleotides: TGTGCCAGCAGCACAAACCGGGATTCTAATGAAAAACTGTTTTTT.

This clone was seen a few times. The chain is built from TRBV9 and TRBJ2-2, with 9 nucleotides matching TRBD2. V gave up 0 bases and J gave up 5 bases; unmatched junction bases: 11. Germline CDR1 reads SGDLS; CDR2 reads YYNGEE. The CDR3 has 18 residues. The CDR3 is CASSVEAGGMRWTGELFF. The CDR3, as DNA: TGTGCCAGCAGCGTAGAAGCGGGGGGAATGAGATGGACCGGGGAGCTGTTTTTT.

The gene calls are TRBV10-1 and TRBJ2-1; no definite D call. This CDR3 has 15 amino acids. V lost 2 bases and J lost 9, with 17 bases in between. Germline V gene sequence: CDR1 WNHNN, CDR2 SYGVQD (reference sequence). In DNA form, the CDR3 reads TGCGCCAGCAGTGAGAGTCCTGCGCTTGATGGTGAGCAGTTCTTC. Its translation: CASSESPALDGEQFF.

The chain employs TRBV27 and TRBJ2-2; 12 nucleotides line up with TRBD2. The CDR3 runs 17 residues. The V gene's germline CDR1 is MNHEY and CDR2 SMNVEV (reference sequence). V shed 5 bases, J shed 2 bases, and the junction held 6 bases outside the gene matches. CDR3 bases: TGTGCCAGCAGTCCCCGACTAGCGGGGGCCAACACCGGGGAGCTGTTTTTT. Translating gives CASSPRLAGANTGELFF.

The genes are TRBV15 and TRBJ2-3, with a possible D match to TRBD1 (6 bases). V was clipped by 0 bases and J by 8 bases, with 21 bases between them. CDR3 length: 17 residues. Germline CDR1 reads LNHNV; CDR2 reads YYDKDF (reference sequence). CDR3 sequence: CATSRDRGGGPFGTQYF. The CDR3 nucleotides read TGTGCCACCAGCAGAGATCGAGGGGGTGGGCCATTTGGTACGCAGTATTTT. Full variable domain (rest looked up from reference TRBV15 and TRBJ2-3): DAMVIQNPRYQVTQFGKPVTLSCSQTLNHNVMYWYQQKSSQAPKLLFHYYDKDFNNEADTPDNFQSRRPNTSFCFLDIRSPGLGDTAMYLCATSRDRGGGPFGTQYFGPGTRLTVL.

The chain combines TRBV4-1 with TRBJ2-7; weak D call: TRBD2 (5 bases). Trimming took off 0 bases at V and 0 bases at J, with 9 bases between the two ends. CDR3 length: 15 residues. Germline loops: CDR1 MGHRA, CDR2 YSYEKL. The CDR3 nucleotides are TGCGCCAGCAGCCAAGACGAGGGAAGCTCCTACGAGCAGTACTTC. Protein sequence: CASSQDEGSSYEQYF.